These 29 T cell receptor beta chains originate from one sample sequenced in a study of T-cell memory formation after mild COVID-19. TCRdb fed the 5' RACE reads into MiXCR, producing one record per CDR3 protein. This sample carries under 350,000 distinct CDR3 sequences, about 16% of them seen once, and the ten largest clones take 22%. Material for sequencing was PBMCs or a T cell subset sorted from them (not recorded which). The receptors stem from a man in his late teens or twenties who had mild COVID-19 (a few samples of this study predate the infection). Cell type and time point are not known.

The V call is TRBV29-1, the J call TRBJ1-1; D remains ambiguous. The CDR3 consists of 16 residues. V was trimmed by 8 bases and J by 5 bases, leaving 27 bases between them. CDR1 is SQVTM, CDR2 ANQGSEA, per germline. The CDR3 loop reads CSLDVLAKSLGTEAFF. The CDR3 DNA is TGCAGCCTGGACGTGCTTGCGAAATCCTTGGGGACTGAAGCTTTCTTT.

This clonotype was seen at least ten times. The chain is built from TRBV12-3 or TRBV12-4 and TRBJ1-5; no clear D. CDR3 length: 14 amino acids. V was shortened by 8 bases and J by 0 bases, with 11 bases between the two germline ends. The CDR3 is CASHPGYSNQPQHF. In DNA, the CDR3 is TGTGCCAGCCATCCCGGTTATAGCAATCAGCCCCAGCATTTT.

The V call is TRBV20-1, the J call TRBJ1-5; D ambiguous. The V and J ends lost 1 base and 6 bases respectively, with 7 bases between them. The CDR3 covers 12 residues. In germline, CDR1 is DFQATT, CDR2 SNEGSKA (reference sequence). Here the CDR3 reads CSARGAAQPQHF. CDR3 DNA: TGCAGTGCTAGAGGGGCGGCTCAGCCCCAGCATTTT.

This clonotype was detected ten times or more. For the CDR3, the DNA is TGCGCCAGCAGCGCCGGGACAACAAGCACAGATACGCAGTATTTT. Translating it yields CASSAGTTSTDTQYF. The chain is built from TRBV5-1 and TRBJ2-3; possible D gene TRBD1, 6 bases. V shed 4 bases and J shed 0 bases, with 12 bases lying between them. In germline, CDR1 is SGHRS, CDR2 YFSETQ. This CDR3 has 15 residues.

Regarding this clonotype: A much larger clonotype is one base distant, so this may be a read error. The J gene is TRBJ2-7, the V gene TRBV5-1, with D tentatively TRBD1 (5 bases). Trimming cost V 0 bases and J 6 bases, with 16 bases left between them. The CDR3 extends over 15 amino acids. The germline CDR1 and CDR2 sequences are SGHRS and YFSETQ. CDR3 loop: CASSLDRPDTGEQYF. The CDR3 region has the DNA TGCGCCAGCAGCTTGGACAGGCCGGATACGGGCGAGCAGTACTTC.

This clonotype was counted a few times. The rearrangement links TRBV19 to TRBJ1-4; 7 bases are a match to TRBD1. Trimming removed 5 bases from V and 5 bases from J; junction bases left unmatched: 8. Germline loops: CDR1 LNHDA, CDR2 SQIVND (reference sequence). The CDR3 has 15 amino acids. The CDR3 nucleotides are TGTGCCAGTAGTCGCAGCGACAGGGAGAATGAAAAACTGTTTTTT. This codes for CASSRSDRENEKLFF.

The rearrangement links TRBV28 to TRBJ2-7, with TRBD2 as a possible D gene (5 bases). This CDR3 is built from 12 residues. V lost 5 bases to trimming and J lost 4 bases, with 9 bases between them. Germline assignment: CDR1 MDHEN and CDR2 SYDVKM. The CDR3: CASSPSRYEQYV. Written as DNA, the CDR3 is TGTGCCAGCAGTCCTAGCCGTTACGAGCAGTACGTC.

This clonotype was counted only a few times. This rearrangement joins TRBV7-3 to TRBJ2-1; TRBD2 aligns across 9 bases. J was trimmed by 4 bases and V by 1 base; bases with no gene match: 2. This CDR3 is 15 amino acids long. The germline CDR1 and CDR2 sequences are SGHTA and FQGTGA. The CDR3, as DNA: TGTGCCAGCAGCTTAATAGCGGGGGATTACAATGAGCAGTTCTTC. It yields the protein CASSLIAGDYNEQFF.

There are a few counts of this clonotype. The CDR3 bases are TGTGCCAGCAGTTACTGGCGGGGGGGCCTCCCAAACATTCAGTACTTC. It is translated as CASSYWRGGLPNIQYF. The chain has TRBV6-5 and TRBJ2-4; TRBD2 agrees at 9 bases. The germline gives CDR1 MNHEY, CDR2 SVGAGI. Losses at the gene ends were 1 base for V and 6 bases for J; bases not matched to a gene: 7. CDR3 length: 16 residues.

The CDR3 bases are TGTGCCAGCAGCCGCACGGGGTTGGGAGAGACCCAGTACTTC. Amino acids: CASSRTGLGETQYF. The V gene is TRBV7-2, the J gene TRBJ2-5; a possible D gene is TRBD2 (5 bases). Per the germline V gene, CDR1 is SGHTA and CDR2 is FQGNSA. V lost 5 bases and J 4 bases, leaving 14 bases between the germline ends. This CDR3 has 14 residues.

This sequence joins TRBV5-5 and TRBJ1-6, with D maybe TRBD1 (5 bases). The CDR3 extends over 14 amino acids. V dropped 2 bases and J dropped 11 bases, with 14 bases sitting between them. Germline V gives CDR1 SGHKS, CDR2 YYEKEE (reference sequence). The CDR3 DNA reads TGTGCCAGCAGCTTCAGACAGTTTGTGGCACCCCTCCACTTT. This sequence encodes CASSFRQFVAPLHF.

The rearrangement joins TRBV5-6 to TRBJ1-1; no firm D call. CDR1 and CDR2 from the germline V gene are SGHDT and YYEEEE. Deletions cut 1 base from V and 6 bases from J, with 4 bases between. CDR3 length equals 11 residues. The CDR3 sequence is CASSLQSEAFF. The CDR3 bases are TGTGCCAGCAGCTTGCAGTCTGAAGCTTTCTTT.

The chain joins TRBV20-1 to TRBJ2-1; D unclear. CDR3 length equals 15 residues. Trimming took off 8 bases at V and 2 bases at J, with 19 bases between the two ends. Germline values: CDR1 DFQATT, CDR2 SNEGSKA (reference sequence). CDR3 in amino acids: CSLVPPGRPYNEQFF. DNA of the CDR3: TGCAGTTTAGTACCCCCAGGACGGCCCTACAATGAGCAGTTCTTC.

This chain links TRBV27 with TRBJ1-1, with a possible D match to TRBD1 (6 bases). The CDR3 loop spans 13 amino acids. With 10 bases removed from V and 10 bases from J, the gap between germline ends came to 22 bases. Germline values: CDR1 MNHEY, CDR2 SMNVEV (reference sequence). CDR3 region: CATKTGLGDAAFF. The CDR3 bases are TGTGCCACCAAGACAGGCCTTGGGGACGCAGCTTTCTTT.

The rearrangement links TRBV4-3 to TRBJ1-3; D not resolved. Deletions cut 0 bases from V and 0 bases from J, with 12 bases between. The CDR3 spans 17 residues. Germline lookup yields CDR1 LGHNA and CDR2 YSLEER. The CDR3 is CASSQDYSPVSGNTIYF. CDR3 bases: TGCGCCAGCAGCCAAGATTACAGCCCTGTCTCTGGAAACACCATATATTTT.

This clonotype appeared a few times. This sequence joins TRBV6-6 and TRBJ1-2; D uncertain. The CDR3 length is 12 residues. Trimming pared 7 bases from V and 4 bases from J, leaving 10 bases between. In germline, CDR1 is MNHNY, CDR2 SVGAGI (reference sequence). This CDR3 is CASKREGYGYTF. The DNA of the CDR3 is TGTGCCAGCAAGAGGGAGGGCTATGGCTACACCTTC.

This clonotype was counted a few times. The CDR3 DNA sequence: TGTGCCAGCATCCACCCGAGGGTGAACACTGAAGCTTTCTTT. It is translated as CASIHPRVNTEAFF. The chain uses TRBV12-3 or TRBV12-4 and TRBJ1-1; D is ambiguous. The CDR3 has 14 residues. Between the trimmed V and J ends, which lost 7 bases and 0 bases, there was a span of 12 bases.

Only a few counts were recorded for this clonotype. Written as DNA, the CDR3 is TGTGCCAGCAGCTTAGACAGTGGATACGAGCAGTACTTC. This encodes CASSLDSGYEQYF. This chain connects TRBV11-3 to TRBJ2-7; D unresolved. Looked up from germline, CDR1 is SGHNT and CDR2 is YENEEA. This CDR3 has 13 residues. Between the trimmed V and J ends, which lost 0 bases and 4 bases, there was a span of 7 bases.

The sample holds a few counts of this clonotype. The V and J genes are TRBV12-3 or TRBV12-4 and TRBJ1-4; D possibly corresponds to TRBD1 (6 bases). V was cut by 6 bases and J by 4 bases, with 21 bases left in between. The CDR3 runs 17 residues. For the CDR3, the DNA is TGTGCCAGCAGCCCGAGGGGGGCCCACCGGGGTAATGAAAAACTGTTTTTT. Translated: CASSPRGAHRGNEKLFF.

This clonotype came up a few times. The chain combines TRBV6-2 or TRBV6-3 with TRBJ2-5; TRBD1 agrees at 10 bases. The germline CDR1 and CDR2 sequences are MNHEY and SVGEGT. The CDR3 runs 15 residues. The trim removed 8 bases at V and 4 bases at J, leaving 10 bases unmatched. CDR3 sequence reads: CASALGQGVAETQYF. In DNA, the CDR3 is TGTGCCAGCGCCCTCGGACAGGGGGTTGCAGAGACCCAGTACTTC.

This clonotype was recorded many times. The rearrangement uses TRBV5-1 and TRBJ2-3; D may be TRBD2 (5 bases). Germline V gives CDR1 SGHRS, CDR2 YFSETQ. V was clipped by 0 bases and J by 1 base, with 15 bases between them. This CDR3 region has 17 residues. Here the CDR3 reads CASSLAEVPRGTDTQYF. In nucleotides, the CDR3 is TGCGCCAGCAGCTTGGCCGAAGTCCCGAGGGGCACAGATACGCAGTATTTT.

In this sample, this clonotype turned up a few times. The rearrangement links TRBV2 to TRBJ2-7; D uncertain. Germline V gives CDR1 SNHLY, CDR2 FYNNEI. This CDR3 is 13 amino acids long. Trimming removed 2 bases at V and 0 bases at J, with 5 bases between. CDR3 loop: CASSENFSYEQYV. The CDR3 DNA is TGTGCCAGCAGTGAAAACTTCTCCTACGAGCAGTACGTC.

This clonotype was counted many times. The rearrangement joins TRBV18 to TRBJ2-3; D uncertain. CDR1 is KGHSH and CDR2 is LQKENI in the germline V gene. Trimming pared 3 bases from V and 1 base from J, leaving 11 bases between. The CDR3 length is 15 residues. In DNA form, the CDR3 reads TGTGCCAGCTCACCGGTCGGGCAGGGCACAGATACGCAGTATTTT. It specifies CASSPVGQGTDTQYF.

The chain carries TRBV12-3 or TRBV12-4 and TRBJ1-5; no clear D gene. This CDR3 is 13 amino acids long. Trimming left V 8 bases short and J 2 bases short, with 10 bases between. The CDR3 region is CASAERGNQPQHF. The CDR3 coding sequence is TGTGCCAGCGCAGAACGCGGCAATCAGCCCCAGCATTTT.

A remark on this clonotype: Compared with germline, one end of the junction differs, possibly owing to a read error. This chain connects TRBV7-2 to TRBJ1-5, with D hard to call. The CDR3 contains 14 residues. Germline CDR1 is SGHTA and CDR2 is FQGNSA. The CDR3, as DNA: TGTGCCAGCAGCTTAGAGGGTGGCGGAAGGCCCCAGAATTTT. Encoded protein: CASSLEGGGRPQNF.

This clonotype has more than one count but fewer than ten. The chain combines TRBV7-6 with TRBJ2-5; TRBD2 agrees at 7 bases. Germline CDR1 SGHVS, CDR2 FNYEAQ. The CDR3 covers 16 residues. V lost 5 bases to trimming and J lost 2 bases; unmatched junction nucleotides: 11. The DNA of the CDR3 is TGTGCCAGCAGCCATAACGAAGCGGGACTGCAAGAGACCCAGTACTTC. Translated, it gives CASSHNEAGLQETQYF.

This rearrangement joins TRBV7-2 to TRBJ2-3, with 8 bases aligning to TRBD2. Germline CDR1 reads SGHTA; CDR2 reads FQGNSA. The CDR3 contains 15 residues. J lost 2 bases, V lost 4 bases, and 5 bases had no gene match. CDR3 sequence (DNA): TGTGCCAGCAGCTCGCAGCGGGGGTTCACAGATACGCAGTATTTT. This codes for CASSSQRGFTDTQYF. The variable domain in full, completed from reference TRBV7-2 and TRBJ2-3, reads GAGVSQSPSNKVTEKGKDVELRCDPISGHTALYWYRQSLGQGLEFLIYFQGNSAPDKSGLPSDRFSAERTGGSVSTLTIQRTQQEDSAVYLCASSSQRGFTDTQYFGPGTRLTVL.

This clonotype was seen a handful of times. The V and J genes are TRBV7-9 and TRBJ2-5; perhaps TRBD1 as D (5 bases). V lost 2 bases and J 1 base, leaving 11 bases between the germline ends. Germline values: CDR1 SEHNR, CDR2 FQNEAQ (reference sequence). There are 15 residues in the CDR3. CDR3 DNA: TGTGCCAGCAGCTTAAGCGCCAGGGCCCAAGAGACCCAGTACTTC. It codes for CASSLSARAQETQYF.

This clonotype has a handful of counts. The chain joins TRBV12-3 or TRBV12-4 to TRBJ2-7, with D perhaps assigned TRBD1 or TRBD2 (5 bases each). Trimming shortened V by 6 bases and J by 2 bases, and 14 bases separated the two germline ends. The CDR3 is made up of 14 amino acids. DNA for the CDR3: TGTGCCAGCAGCCTAACCGGGACGACCTACGAGCAGTACTTC. This gives the protein CASSLTGTTYEQYF.